Listed below are T cell receptor beta chains from one sample, sequenced in a study of OX40 agonist ivuxolimab in advanced cancers. The table came from immunoSEQ multiplex PCR; TCRdb's copy has only in-frame clones and leaves some out. This repertoire shows some 62,000 clones, 79% found once; its top ten account for approximately 10%. This material consisted of CD4+ or CD8+ T cells sorted from blood, taken in a trial of the OX40 agonist ivuxolimab. These receptors all come from an adult with an advanced solid tumor such as melanoma, head and neck, liver or kidney cancer. Both conserved end residues are trimmed from each CDR3. The D gene is left open where the match is weak.

J gene	D gene	V gene	CDR3 protein
TRBJ2-1	-	TRBV7-9	ASSFSYRGNEQF
TRBJ2-1	TRBD2	TRBV6-1	ASSEFAGTSAYNEQF
TRBJ2-1	TRBD2	TRBV7-6	ASSYPGLAGEQF
TRBJ2-5	-	TRBV4-1	ASSPNQGFQETQY
TRBJ1-2	TRBD1	TRBV6-1	ASSDYWDRGHSYGYT
TRBJ2-7	-	TRBV7-6	ASSKHKAYEQY
TRBJ2-7	-	TRBV7-2	ASSSWGEQY
TRBJ1-1	-	TRBV9	ASSTGRNTEAF
TRBJ2-5	TRBD2	TRBV4-1	ASSQVASGSWVETQY
TRBJ1-1	TRBD1	TRBV28	ASSFQGQGLYTEAF
TRBJ1-5	-	TRBV19	ASSIANQPQH
TRBJ2-1	TRBD2	TRBV12-5	ASGPGTSGDPYNEQF
TRBJ1-5	-	TRBV16	ASSQLVNSNQPQH
TRBJ2-5	TRBD2	TRBV7-2	ASSVTSGSGGETQY
TRBJ1-1	-	TRBV6-5	ASRFPGLNTEAF
TRBJ2-5	-	TRBV7-2	ASSLARQETQY
TRBJ2-5	TRBD1	TRBV18	ASSPIDRGQETQY
TRBJ2-5	TRBD2	TRBV29-1	SVEENSGVWETQY